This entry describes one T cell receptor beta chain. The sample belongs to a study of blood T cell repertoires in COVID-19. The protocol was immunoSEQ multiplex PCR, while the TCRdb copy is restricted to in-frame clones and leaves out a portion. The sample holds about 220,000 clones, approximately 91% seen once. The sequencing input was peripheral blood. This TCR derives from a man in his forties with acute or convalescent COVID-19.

Here the CDR3 reads CASSYFGQPYEQYF. The DNA of the CDR3 is TGTGCCAGCAGTTACTTCGGACAGCCCTACGAGCAGTACTTC. The V call is TRBV6-5, the J call TRBJ2-7, with D possibly being TRBD1 (6 bases). Germline-derived CDR1 and CDR2 are MNHEY and SVGAGI. The CDR3 is 14 amino acids. The V end lost 1 base, the J end lost 2 bases, and 9 bases lay between the germline ends.